These 28 T cell receptor beta chains originate from one sample sequenced in a study of blood T cell repertoires in COVID-19. Clones were sequenced by immunoSEQ multiplex PCR, and TCRdb holds only the in-frame ones, with some missing. The repertoire holds tens of thousands of clones, with around 86% as singletons. The source material was peripheral blood. The source is a man aged 45-65 years with active COVID-19.

The rearrangement uses TRBV4-1 and TRBJ2-7; weak D call: TRBD1 (6 bases). Germline CDR1 and CDR2: MGHRA and YSYEKL. V gave up 4 bases and J gave up 3 bases, with 13 bases separating them. The CDR3 runs to 14 residues. In DNA form, the CDR3 reads TGCGCCAGCAGCCCCGGCAGGGGAGACTACGAGCAGTACTTC. This gives the protein CASSPGRGDYEQYF.

The V and J genes are TRBV4-3 and TRBJ2-2; 12 nucleotides line up with TRBD1. The junction had 10 bases not matched to a gene; V was cut back by 1 base and J by 4 bases. CDR1 is LGHNA, CDR2 YSLEER, per germline. The CDR3 length is 19 residues. DNA for the CDR3: TGCGCCAGCAGCCAAGCTGTTATTGGGACAGGGGGCGTCACCGGGGAGCTGTTTTTT. This gives the protein CASSQAVIGTGGVTGELFF.

The table lists this clone with a count of one. The chain recombines TRBV7-2 with TRBJ2-1; 9 bases are shared with TRBD2. V lost 5 bases to trimming and J lost 5 bases; unmatched junction nucleotides: 7. The CDR3 extends over 15 amino acids. Germline-derived CDR1 and CDR2 are SGHTA and FQGNSA. CDR3 coding DNA: TGTGCCAGCAGCCCCACCGGGACTAGCAACAATGAGCAGTTCTTC. Amino acid sequence: CASSPTGTSNNEQFF.

Only a few counts were recorded for this clone. The gene calls are TRBV5-4 and TRBJ1-5; 9 nucleotides align to TRBD1. J lost 4 bases, V lost 2 bases, and 4 bases had no gene match. The CDR3 extends over 15 amino acids. Germline V lookup: CDR1 SGHNT, CDR2 YYREEE (reference sequence). DNA for the CDR3: TGTGCCAGCAGCTTTGGACAGGGGCTTAATCAGCCCCAGCATTTT. It codes for CASSFGQGLNQPQHF.

The chain has TRBV4-3 and TRBJ2-1; 8 nucleotides match TRBD2. This CDR3 region has 17 residues. Losses at the gene ends were 3 bases for V and 0 bases for J; bases not matched to a gene: 7. Germline loops: CDR1 LGHNA, CDR2 YSLEER. The CDR3 DNA follows: TGCGCCAGCAGCCAGGGAACCGGGACTAGCTCCTACAATGAGCAGTTCTTC. Residues: CASSQGTGTSSYNEQFF.

The rearrangement links TRBV6-2 or TRBV6-3 to TRBJ2-3; 9 nucleotides agree with TRBD2. After removal of 5 bases from V and 4 bases from J, the junction contained 4 bases not matched to a gene. Germline V gene sequence: CDR1 MNHEY, CDR2 SVGEGT. This CDR3 comprises 14 residues. The DNA for the CDR3 is TGTGCCAGCAGTCGTAGCGGGAGTTCAGATACGCAGTATTTT. Amino acid sequence: CASSRSGSSDTQYF.

This chain links TRBV15 with TRBJ2-3; 8 positions agree with TRBD2. J lost 0 bases, V lost 11 bases, and 1 base had no gene match. CDR1 and CDR2 (germline): LNHNV, YYDKDF (reference sequence). The CDR3 consists of 12 residues. The CDR3 is CASSGSTDTQYF. In DNA form, the CDR3 reads TGTGCCTCTAGCGGGAGCACAGATACGCAGTATTTT.

The chain couples TRBV25-1 to TRBJ2-1, with D perhaps TRBD1 (6 bases). The V gene lost 4 bases and the J gene lost 12 bases, with 16 bases spanning the gap. Germline lookup yields CDR1 MGHDK and CDR2 SYGVNS. This CDR3 spans 13 amino acids. CDR3 region: CASSGPQGIGQFF. CDR3 bases: TGTGCCAGCAGTGGCCCACAGGGCATCGGGCAGTTCTTC.

The rearrangement joins TRBV5-1 to TRBJ2-1; 7 positions match TRBD2. The J segment lost 0 bases and the V segment lost 4 bases, leaving 1 base of the junction unmatched. The V gene's germline CDR1 is SGHRS and CDR2 YFSETQ. CDR3 length: 14 residues. CDR3 nucleotides: TGCGCCAGCAGCAGCGGGGACTCCTACAATGAGCAGTTCTTC. This sequence encodes CASSSGDSYNEQFF.

Here the CDR3 reads CASSFGLAGDNEQFF. Here the CDR3 DNA reads TGTGCCAGCAGTTTCGGACTAGCGGGGGACAATGAGCAGTTCTTC. This chain links TRBV6-2 or TRBV6-3 with TRBJ2-1; 13 nucleotides agree with TRBD2. This CDR3 has 15 residues. The germline V gene has CDR1 MNHEY and CDR2 SVGEGT. V shed 4 bases, J shed 5 bases, and the junction held 2 bases outside the gene matches.

J is TRBJ1-3 and V is TRBV5-6; no definite D call. Germline loops: CDR1 SGHDT, CDR2 YYEEEE. CDR3 length: 13 residues. V was pared by 3 bases and J by 0 bases, with 4 bases between. The CDR3 reads CASSWLSGNTIYF. The CDR3 DNA reads as TGTGCCAGCAGCTGGCTCTCTGGAAACACCATATATTTT.

The gene calls are TRBV5-1 and TRBJ1-1; 7 bases map to TRBD1. This CDR3 comprises 14 residues. CDR1 is SGHRS, CDR2 YFSETQ, per germline. Trimming removed 0 bases from V and 1 base from J; junction bases left unmatched: 0. Here the CDR3 reads CASSLGDRNTEAFF. The CDR3, as DNA: TGCGCCAGCAGCTTGGGGGACAGGAACACTGAAGCTTTCTTT.

The chain carries TRBV5-6 and TRBJ1-2, with 7 bases fitting TRBD1. The V gene end was trimmed by 4 bases and the J gene end by 5 bases; junction bases not matched to a gene: 8. CDR3 length equals 14 residues. The germline V gene has CDR1 SGHDT and CDR2 YYEEEE. The CDR3 nucleotides are TGTGCCAGCAGCACTTCCGGGACAGATTATGGCTACACCTTC. It specifies CASSTSGTDYGYTF.

The rearrangement uses TRBV20-1 and TRBJ2-7; 9 nucleotides line up with TRBD1. CDR1 and CDR2 from the germline V gene are DFQATT and SNEGSKA (reference sequence). J gave up 0 bases and V 6 bases, and 12 bases lay outside the gene matches. The CDR3 covers 16 residues. The CDR3: CSASPGTGFRSYEQYF. DNA for the CDR3: TGCAGTGCAAGTCCCGGGACAGGGTTTCGCTCCTACGAGCAGTACTTC.

The J gene is TRBJ2-1, the V gene TRBV28, with 8 bases fitting TRBD1. V was clipped by 6 bases and J by 4 bases; unmatched bases: 14. Germline CDR1 is MDHEN and CDR2 is SYDVKM. The CDR3 consists of 17 residues. This chain's CDR3 is CASSHKAGGIGYNEQFF. CDR3 DNA: TGTGCCAGCAGCCACAAGGCAGGGGGCATAGGGTACAATGAGCAGTTCTTC.

The V and J genes are TRBV24-1 and TRBJ1-2; D not resolved. V lost 7 bases, J lost 1 base, and 3 bases lay in between. Per germline, CDR1 KGHDR and CDR2 SFDVKD. The CDR3 runs 11 residues. Here the CDR3 reads CATSFNYGYTF. The DNA for the CDR3 is TGTGCCACCAGCTTTAACTATGGCTACACCTTC.

The chain carries TRBV6-6 and TRBJ1-1, with 9 bases matching TRBD1. The CDR3 totals 15 residues. Trimming removed 2 bases from V and 5 bases from J; junction bases left unmatched: 6. Germline CDR1 is MNHNY and CDR2 is SVGAGI (reference sequence). The CDR3 spells CASSYADRGGTEAFF. The CDR3 DNA sequence: TGTGCCAGCAGTTACGCGGACAGGGGTGGAACTGAAGCTTTCTTT.

Only one count was recorded for this clone. The chain employs TRBV7-9 and TRBJ2-2; 9 bases fit TRBD1. The CDR3 is 16 residues long. Germline lookup yields CDR1 SEHNR and CDR2 FQNEAQ (reference sequence). V was pared by 5 bases and J by 4 bases, with 8 bases of the junction left unmatched. For the CDR3, the DNA is TGTGCCAGCAGCCCGGGACAGGGAATAGGCACCGGGGAGCTGTTTTTT. Its translation is CASSPGQGIGTGELFF.

J is TRBJ2-7 and V is TRBV5-1; D may be TRBD1 (6 bases). Trimming left V 0 bases short and J 2 bases short, with 9 bases between. The CDR3 is 14 residues long. CDR1 and CDR2 (germline): SGHRS, YFSETQ. DNA of the CDR3: TGCGCCAGCAGCTTGGCCGGGACAACCTACGAGCAGTACTTC. It encodes CASSLAGTTYEQYF. Variable domain in full (rest from reference TRBV5-1 and TRBJ2-7): KAGVTQTPRYLIKTRGQQVTLSCSPISGHRSVSWYQQTPGQGLQFLFEYFSETQRNKGNFPGRFSGRQFSNSRSEMNVSTLELGDSALYLCASSLAGTTYEQYFGPGTRLTVT.

This chain uses TRBV5-4 with TRBJ2-1; 10 bases are a match to TRBD1. Germline assignment: CDR1 SGHNT and CDR2 YYREEE (reference sequence). V lost 3 bases and J lost 8; bases outside the gene matches: 8. The CDR3 consists of 15 residues. Written as DNA, the CDR3 is TGTGCCAGCAGCTACCGGGACAGGGGTTTGGATGAGCAGTTCTTC. Translating gives CASSYRDRGLDEQFF.

The genes are TRBV6-4 and TRBJ2-3; possibly TRBD2 for D (6 bases). V was clipped by 0 bases and J by 6 bases, with 10 bases between them. The CDR3 has 14 residues. The germline V gene has CDR1 MRHNA and CDR2 SNTAGT. The CDR3 sequence: CASSDSGGEDTQYF. The CDR3 DNA is TGTGCCAGCAGTGACTCAGGAGGGGAGGATACGCAGTATTTT.

The chain employs TRBV5-6 and TRBJ2-7; D gene unclear. CDR3 length: 12 amino acids. Per the germline V gene, CDR1 is SGHDT and CDR2 is YYEEEE. V was pared by 4 bases and J by 3 bases, with 8 bases between. CDR3: CASSPLNYEQYF. As DNA, the CDR3 is TGTGCCAGCAGCCCTCTAAACTACGAGCAGTACTTC. Full variable domain (rest looked up from reference TRBV5-6 and TRBJ2-7): DAGVTQSPTHLIKTRGQQVTLRCSPKSGHDTVSWYQQALGQGPQFIFQYYEEEERQRGNFPDRFSGHQFPNYSSELNVNALLLGDSALYLCASSPLNYEQYFGPGTRLTVT.

The genes are TRBV27 and TRBJ2-2, with 11 bases matching TRBD2. Germline CDR1 is MNHEY and CDR2 is SMNVEV (reference sequence). Germline trimming cut 4 bases from V and 5 bases from J; bases unmatched to any gene: 6. This CDR3 has 16 residues. The CDR3 sequence is CASSYSGRARTGELFF. In DNA form, the CDR3 reads TGTGCCAGCAGTTATAGCGGGAGGGCTAGGACCGGGGAGCTGTTTTTT.

The rearrangement links TRBV7-8 to TRBJ2-3; no firm D call. This CDR3 comprises 15 residues. Germline CDR1 and CDR2: SGHVS and FQNEAQ. Trimming took off 3 bases at V and 4 bases at J, with 14 bases between the two ends. CDR3 loop: CASSLSSSLSDTQYF. CDR3 sequence (DNA): TGTGCCAGCAGCTTGTCTAGTAGTTTATCAGATACGCAGTATTTT.

The chain carries TRBV5-6 and TRBJ2-2, with a possible D match to TRBD2 (6 bases). This CDR3 comprises 15 residues. The V end lost 3 bases, the J end lost 0 bases, and 9 bases lay between the germline ends. Germline loops: CDR1 SGHDT, CDR2 YYEEEE. The CDR3 DNA sequence: TGTGCCAGCAGCTATGGCGGGACGAACACCGGGGAGCTGTTTTTT. Translating gives CASSYGGTNTGELFF.

This chain joins TRBV27 and TRBJ2-1, with D possibly TRBD2 on 5 matching bases. Germline lookup yields CDR1 MNHEY and CDR2 SMNVEV (reference sequence). Trimming left V 4 bases short and J 0 bases short, with 13 bases between. The CDR3 extends over 16 amino acids. The CDR3 DNA sequence: TGTGCCAGCAGTTCGCCCACTAGAAGCTCCTACAATGAGCAGTTCTTC. The encoded protein is CASSSPTRSSYNEQFF.

The rearrangement joins TRBV7-8 to TRBJ1-1; no clear D gene. Germline assignment: CDR1 SGHVS and CDR2 FQNEAQ. Trimming shortened V by 5 bases and J by 5 bases, and 15 bases separated the two germline ends. CDR3 length equals 14 residues. CDR3 in amino acids: CASSATSLTTEAFF. The CDR3 DNA follows: TGTGCCAGCAGCGCTACGTCATTAACGACTGAAGCTTTCTTT.

The J gene is TRBJ2-7, the V gene TRBV5-1; 10 bases map to TRBD2. Trimming removed 3 bases from V and 8 bases from J; junction bases left unmatched: 11. This CDR3 has 15 amino acids. Germline assignment: CDR1 SGHRS and CDR2 YFSETQ. The CDR3 sequence is CASSSGLAVSTKQYF. CDR3 nucleotides: TGCGCCAGCAGCTCCGGACTAGCGGTTTCTACGAAGCAGTACTTC. Combining the CDR3 with reference TRBV5-1 and TRBJ2-7 gives the whole variable domain KAGVTQTPRYLIKTRGQQVTLSCSPISGHRSVSWYQQTPGQGLQFLFEYFSETQRNKGNFPGRFSGRQFSNSRSEMNVSTLELGDSALYLCASSSGLAVSTKQYFGPGTRLTVT.